The 23 T cell receptor beta chains below all came from one sample that was sequenced in a study of blood T cell repertoires in COVID-19 (dated by TCRdb to 2018 to 2021). Libraries came from the immunoSEQ multiplex PCR assay. In its TCRdb copy, this immuneACCESS table keeps in-frame sequences only and misses some clones. Where compared with another copy, unresolved V genes explain less than half of these, and the others have no known cause. The table for this sample lists under 95,000 clones; approximately 89% of them were counted only once. 7.4% of the sample belongs to the ten largest clones. The sequenced sample consisted of peripheral blood. Receptors originate from a human donor with acute or convalescent COVID-19. The donor label of this sample is uncertain.

The chain couples TRBV7-2 to TRBJ2-4, with TRBD2 identical over 11 bases. The CDR3 sequence is 16 residues long. Germline lookup yields CDR1 SGHTA and CDR2 FQGNSA. V dropped 0 bases and J dropped 3; count of bases not matched to a gene: 1. The CDR3 sequence: CASSLAGTSGKNIQYF. The CDR3 coding sequence is TGTGCCAGCAGCTTAGCCGGGACTAGCGGCAAAAACATTCAGTACTTC.

The chain links TRBV5-1 to TRBJ1-6, with 7 bases fitting TRBD1. CDR1 SGHRS and CDR2 YFSETQ come from the germline V gene. The trim removed 2 bases at V and 7 bases at J, leaving 9 bases unmatched. The CDR3 is made up of 16 amino acids. CDR3 residues: CASSLTQGSENSPLHF. As DNA, the CDR3 is TGCGCCAGCAGCTTAACACAGGGGTCAGAGAATTCACCCCTCCACTTT.

This clone has more than one count but fewer than ten. The genes are TRBV19 and TRBJ2-2; the D gene is possibly TRBD1 (5 bases). V lost 5 bases to trimming and J lost 2 bases, with 18 bases between them. Germline CDR1 is LNHDA and CDR2 is SQIVND (reference sequence). This CDR3 is 17 amino acids long. The CDR3 loop reads CASSPPRRTSNTGELFF. In DNA, the CDR3 is TGTGCCAGTAGTCCTCCTCGTAGGACATCAAACACCGGGGAGCTGTTTTTT.

This sequence joins TRBV2 and TRBJ2-2, with 11 positions matching TRBD1. The CDR3 has 14 residues. Germline trimming cut 6 bases from V and 4 bases from J; bases unmatched to any gene: 1. Per the germline V gene, CDR1 is SNHLY and CDR2 is FYNNEI. This chain's CDR3 is CASRDRGPTGELFF. The DNA for the CDR3 is TGTGCCAGCAGGGACAGGGGGCCCACCGGGGAGCTGTTTTTT.

The V and J genes are TRBV19 and TRBJ1-3; D is perhaps TRBD1 (5 bases). The CDR3 length is 17 residues. Germline V CDR1 and CDR2: LNHDA, SQIVND (reference sequence). V dropped 7 bases and J dropped 0 bases, with 19 bases sitting between them. CDR3 DNA sequence: TGTGCCAGTATCGAAGGAGGGGCCCCCTTCTCTGGAAACACCATATATTTT. This gives the protein CASIEGGAPFSGNTIYF. Filled out from reference TRBV19 and TRBJ1-3, the complete variable domain reads DGGITQSPKYLFRKEGQNVTLSCEQNLNHDAMYWYRQDPGQGLRLIYYSQIVNDFQKGDIAEGYSVSREKKESFPLTVTSAQKNPTAFYLCASIEGGAPFSGNTIYFGEGSWLTVV.

The chain carries TRBV7-8 and TRBJ1-1; D is perhaps TRBD1 (5 bases). The CDR3 is 15 residues long. The germline V and J ends were trimmed by 1 base and 5 bases, with 14 bases remaining between them. Germline-derived CDR1 and CDR2 are SGHVS and FQNEAQ. CDR3 nucleotide sequence: TGTGCCAGCAGCTTAGTGCGGGGGAAGGGGACTGAAGCTTTCTTT. Its translation: CASSLVRGKGTEAFF.

This clone was observed once. The V and J genes are TRBV5-1 and TRBJ2-3; tentative D call: TRBD2 (6 bases). The CDR3 contains 17 residues. Between the trimmed V and J ends, which lost 0 bases and 2 bases, there was a span of 16 bases. Germline values: CDR1 SGHRS, CDR2 YFSETQ. CDR3 in DNA: TGCGCCAGCAGCTTGGGGGCGGGGCGGGGCCACACAGATACGCAGTATTTT. Encoded protein: CASSLGAGRGHTDTQYF.

The chain links TRBV3-1 (or the pseudogene TRBV3-2) to TRBJ1-5; TRBD1 matches 8 bases. J lost 8 bases, V lost 1 base, and 13 bases had no gene match. The CDR3 is 17 amino acids. Germline CDR1 reads LGHDT; CDR2 reads YNNKEL (reference sequence). The CDR3 sequence: CASSQGFITGGLEPQHF. DNA of the CDR3: TGTGCCAGCAGCCAAGGATTTATAACAGGGGGTCTTGAGCCCCAGCATTTT.

The V and J genes are TRBV12-3 or TRBV12-4 and TRBJ1-2; the D gene is possibly TRBD1 (5 bases). The CDR3 totals 13 residues. Trimming cost V 5 bases and J 6 bases, with 13 bases left between them. The chain's CDR3 is CASSQGWEDGYTF. DNA of the CDR3: TGTGCCAGCAGTCAGGGTTGGGAAGATGGCTACACCTTC.

The chain employs TRBV7-2 and TRBJ2-7; the D gene is possibly TRBD2 (6 bases). Germline CDR1 is SGHTA and CDR2 is FQGNSA. Trimming stripped 4 bases from V and 0 bases from J, with 22 bases between. This CDR3 is built from 18 residues. CDR3 nucleotides: TGTGCCAGCAGCTCCTGGACTAAGTCCCGCGGCGGCTCCTACGAGCAGTACTTC. Its protein is CASSSWTKSRGGSYEQYF.

This clone was observed a handful of times. V and J are TRBV6-2 or TRBV6-3 and TRBJ1-1; D call uncertain. The V gene lost 2 bases and the J gene lost 7 bases, with 11 bases spanning the gap. The CDR3 has 13 amino acids. Germline lookup yields CDR1 MNHEY and CDR2 SVGEGT. The CDR3: CASSYVREGEAFF. CDR3 nucleotides: TGTGCCAGCAGTTACGTCCGGGAGGGTGAAGCTTTCTTT.

The CDR3 spells CASSEQGPARDTQYF. Written as DNA, the CDR3 is TGTGCCAGCAGCGAACAGGGGCCCGCGCGAGATACGCAGTATTTT. The chain links TRBV27 to TRBJ2-3; 7 nucleotides match TRBD1. Trimming at V came to 6 bases and at J to 5 bases, leaving 11 bases not matched to a gene. The CDR3 runs to 15 residues. Germline V gene sequence: CDR1 MNHEY, CDR2 SMNVEV (reference sequence).

This chain joins TRBV19 and TRBJ1-4; D uncertain. The V end lost 7 bases, the J end lost 8 bases, and 17 bases lay between the germline ends. Per germline, CDR1 LNHDA and CDR2 SQIVND (reference sequence). The CDR3 sequence is 14 residues long. The CDR3 bases are TGTGCCAGTAATACACGGGGTTTGGGAGAAAAACTGTTTTTT. Translating it yields CASNTRGLGEKLFF.

The chain has TRBV7-9 and TRBJ2-5, with D perhaps matching TRBD2 (6 bases). This CDR3 region has 14 residues. The V end lost 5 bases, the J end lost 0 bases, and 10 bases lay between the germline ends. In germline, CDR1 is SEHNR, CDR2 FQNEAQ (reference sequence). The CDR3 coding sequence is TGTGCCAGCAGCCCCGGGACTTACCAAGAGACCCAGTACTTC. Its translation: CASSPGTYQETQYF.

The chain recombines TRBV9 with TRBJ1-5, with a weak D call TRBD1 (5 bases). The V end was cut by 0 bases, the J end by 1 base, with 8 bases between. CDR3 length: 15 amino acids. Germline CDR1 SGDLS, CDR2 YYNGEE. The CDR3 sequence is CASSVGGDSNQPQHF. Written as DNA, the CDR3 is TGTGCCAGCAGCGTAGGGGGGGACAGCAATCAGCCCCAGCATTTT.

The rearrangement links TRBV10-1 to TRBJ1-1, with D uncertain. This CDR3 contains 13 residues. V lost 4 bases and J 4 bases, leaving 10 bases between the germline ends. From germline, CDR1 is WNHNN and CDR2 SYGVQD (reference sequence). CDR3 protein: CASSGGPRTEAFF. The CDR3 bases are TGCGCCAGCAGTGGAGGTCCGCGCACTGAAGCTTTCTTT.

The chain uses TRBV30 and TRBJ1-2, with a weak D call TRBD1 (5 bases). This CDR3 has 12 amino acids. CDR1 is GTSNPN, CDR2 SVGIG, per germline (reference sequence). V dropped 3 bases and J dropped 7 bases, with 12 bases sitting between them. The CDR3 coding sequence is TGTGCCTGGAGGACGGGACTTCGTGGCTACACCTTC. It is translated as CAWRTGLRGYTF.

The rearrangement uses TRBV5-4 and TRBJ2-2; D is perhaps TRBD1 (6 bases). Trimming stripped 0 bases from V and 1 base from J, with 7 bases between. Germline CDR1 is SGHNT and CDR2 is YYREEE (reference sequence). CDR3 length equals 15 residues. CDR3 amino acids: CASSLGQVNTGELFF. The CDR3 nucleotides read TGTGCCAGCAGCTTGGGACAGGTGAACACCGGGGAGCTGTTTTTT.

The chain combines TRBV18 with TRBJ1-2; TRBD1 might be the D (6 bases). The CDR3 length is 13 residues. Germline V CDR1 and CDR2: KGHSH, LQKENI. With 5 bases removed from V and 3 bases from J, the gap between germline ends came to 10 bases. In DNA form, the CDR3 reads TGTGCCAGCTCAGTGACAGGAGACTATGGCTACACCTTC. This codes for CASSVTGDYGYTF. The whole variable domain, filled in from reference TRBV18 and TRBJ1-2, reads NAGVMQNPRHLVRRRGQEARLRCSPMKGHSHVYWYRQLPEEGLKFMVYLQKENIIDESGMPKERFSAEFPKEGPSILRIQQVVRGDSAAYFCASSVTGDYGYTFGSGTRLTVV.

In its sample, this clone was seen a few times. V is TRBV18 and J is TRBJ1-2, with D possibly being TRBD1 (5 bases). Germline V lookup: CDR1 KGHSH, CDR2 LQKENI. The CDR3 is 15 amino acids. V was pared by 4 bases and J by 4 bases, with 16 bases between. CDR3 in DNA: TGTGCCAGCTCACTCGCTCACGACAGTAGCTATGGCTACACCTTC. Translation: CASSLAHDSSYGYTF.

The CDR3 protein is CASTYTGGDQPQHF. The CDR3, as DNA: TGTGCCAGTACCTATACGGGGGGTGATCAGCCCCAGCATTTT. The chain links TRBV19 to TRBJ1-5, with D possibly being TRBD1 (5 bases). V lost 7 bases and J lost 5, with 15 bases in between. CDR3 length equals 14 residues. Germline V gives CDR1 LNHDA, CDR2 SQIVND (reference sequence). Looking up the rest from reference TRBV19 and TRBJ1-5 gives the full variable domain: DGGITQSPKYLFRKEGQNVTLSCEQNLNHDAMYWYRQDPGQGLRLIYYSQIVNDFQKGDIAEGYSVSREKKESFPLTVTSAQKNPTAFYLCASTYTGGDQPQHFGDGTRLSIL.

The CDR3 loop reads CASSGTGTALNYGYTF. CDR3 DNA: TGTGCCAGCAGCGGAACCGGGACAGCTCTTAACTATGGCTACACCTTC. The chain combines TRBV5-4 with TRBJ1-2, with 7 bases matching TRBD1. Germline CDR1 SGHNT, CDR2 YYREEE (reference sequence). The CDR3 covers 16 residues. The V and J ends lost 4 bases and 1 base, in that order; junction bases with no gene match: 10.

The sample holds a few counts of this clone. This chain joins TRBV9 and TRBJ1-3; D gene uncertain. CDR3 size: 13 residues. V lost 4 bases, J lost 3 bases, and 8 bases lay in between. The germline V gene encodes CDR1 SGDLS and CDR2 YYNGEE. CDR3 loop: CASSRLNGNTIYF. In nucleotides, the CDR3 is TGTGCCAGCAGCCGACTGAATGGAAACACCATATATTTT.